A selection of T cell receptor beta chains follows, all from one sample in a study of cytomegalovirus exposure and HLA in healthy donors. Repertoires were generated with immunoSEQ multiplex PCR, while TCRdb's copy carries only in-frame clones and drops some. Of about 95,000 clones in the sample, roughly three quarters were seen once. Sequencing used PBMCs. The receptors were gathered from a woman aged 40 to 50 in good health and CMV-seronegative. Both conserved end residues are part of each CDR3. The D gene is left open where the match is weak. Not all rows give a size; the values are once, few, many and, for expanded clones, a class.

v_call,clone_size,d_call,j_call,cdr3_aa,cdr3_nt
TRBV11-2,-,-,TRBJ1-5,CASSLAGGVYQPQHF,TGTGCCAGCAGCTTAGCCGGGGGAGTCTATCAGCCCCAGCATTTT
TRBV6-1,-,-,TRBJ1-2,CASRSVLSGTYGYTF,TGTGCCAGCAGATCGGTCCTCTCGGGAACTTATGGCTACACCTTC
TRBV4-1,-,-,TRBJ1-3,CASSQTRTAAAGNTIYF,TGCGCCAGCAGCCAGACAAGGACAGCGGCGGCTGGAAACACCATATATTTT
TRBV6-5,few,TRBD1,TRBJ2-7,CASRRTGSSYEQYF,TGTGCCAGCAGACGGACAGGGAGCTCCTACGAGCAGTACTTC
TRBV30,-,TRBD1,TRBJ2-5,CAWGPGTAQETQYF,TGTGCCTGGGGACCGGGGACAGCCCAAGAGACCCAGTACTTC
TRBV6-1,-,-,TRBJ2-1,CASSEGTAYNEQFF,TGTGCCAGCAGTGAAGGGACAGCCTACAATGAGCAGTTCTTC
TRBV19,few,-,TRBJ1-1,CASNLVATAFF,TGTGCCAGTAATTTGGTAGCGACTGCTTTCTTT
TRBV28,-,TRBD1,TRBJ1-2,CASSPGTGNNYGYTF,TGTGCCAGCAGCCCCGGGACAGGAAATAACTATGGCTACACCTTC
TRBV5-1,-,TRBD1,TRBJ1-4,CASSPGGTGEKGEKLFF,TGCGCCAGCAGCCCAGGGGGTACGGGGGAGAAAGGTGAAAAACTGTTTTTT
TRBV4-1,-,-,TRBJ1-4,CASSQIPGINEKLFF,TGCGCCAGCAGCCAAATCCCGGGGATTAATGAAAAACTGTTTTTT
TRBV19,-,-,TRBJ1-1,CASSLQRNTEAFF,TGTGCCAGTAGCCTACAGAGGAACACTGAAGCTTTCTTT
TRBV6-6,-,-,TRBJ2-2,CASRPPSRDTGELFF,TGTGCCAGCAGGCCTCCTTCCCGGGACACCGGGGAGCTGTTTTTT
TRBV6-5,-,TRBD1,TRBJ1-1,CASSTYRGTEAFF,TGTGCCAGCAGTACTTACAGGGGAACTGAAGCTTTCTTT
TRBV2,-,TRBD2,TRBJ2-3,CASSGERGGGTQYF,TGTGCCAGCAGTGGAGAGCGGGGGGGCGGGACGCAGTATTTT
TRBV19,-,-,TRBJ1-1,CASSSGMNTEAFF,TGTGCCAGTAGTTCCGGTATGAACACTGAAGCTTTCTTT
TRBV7-2,few,TRBD1,TRBJ1-2,CASSEYHRGSNYGYTF,TGTGCCAGCAGCGAGTACCACAGGGGTTCGAACTATGGCTACACCTTC
TRBV5-1,-,TRBD1,TRBJ2-2,CASSIHRGQNTGELFF,TGCGCCAGCAGCATCCACAGGGGTCAGAACACCGGGGAGCTGTTTTTT
TRBV10-3,once,TRBD1,TRBJ2-1,CAISDRTGASYNEQFF,TGTGCCATCAGCGACCGGACAGGGGCTTCCTACAATGAGCAGTTCTTC
TRBV5-1,-,-,TRBJ2-5,CASSLARSGGRETQYF,TGCGCCAGCAGCTTGGCTAGGTCGGGGGGCCGGGAGACCCAGTACTTC
TRBV7-2,-,-,TRBJ1-1,CASSPQGGVTEAFF,TGTGCCAGCAGCCCCCAGGGAGGTGTCACTGAAGCTTTCTTT
TRBV6-6,once,TRBD1,TRBJ2-7,CASSPQSGQEYF,TGTGCCAGCAGCCCCCAATCCGGACAGGAGTACTTC
TRBV7-2,-,-,TRBJ2-5,CASSHQSGGRETQYF,TGTGCCAGCAGCCACCAGTCGGGGGGCCGGGAGACCCAGTACTTC
TRBV2,few,-,TRBJ1-2,CASSPPRFGYGYTF,TGTGCCAGCAGTCCCCCCCGGTTCGGTTATGGCTACACCTTC
TRBV19,-,-,TRBJ1-5,CASGGSNQPQHF,TGTGCCAGTGGGGGGAGCAATCAGCCCCAGCATTTT